The 13 T cell receptor beta chains listed next were all sequenced from one sample in a study of post-analysis software for immune sequencing data. Study conclusions and caveats: TRBV5-6, TRBV5-1 and TRBV20-1 belonged to a set of five TRBV segments that were more frequent in patients than controls.

These TCRs' antigens remain unknown. Tagging with unique molecular identifiers was a feature of the TCR beta cDNA libraries. TCRdb itself ran the PCR reads through MiXCR, one entry per CDR3 protein. The sample includes 820,000 or so distinct CDR3 sequences, approximately 57% of them seen just once. The sequenced sample consisted of blood. These receptors originate from a girl between 10 and 17 years old with multiple sclerosis.

The chain couples TRBV7-2 to TRBJ2-5; 7 bases agree with TRBD2. Judging by the DNA end, TRBJ2-7 fits better; the J call may be wrong. This CDR3 is 16 amino acids long. Per the germline V gene, CDR1 is SGHTA and CDR2 is FQGNSA. This chain's CDR3 is CASSLRGASGLGEQYF. The CDR3 DNA sequence: TGTGCCAGCAGCCTCCGGGGTGCTAGCGGTTTAGGCGAGCAGTACTTC.

The chain is built from TRBV14 and TRBJ1-2; tentative D call: TRBD1 (6 bases). CDR3 length equals 16 residues. Germline CDR1 is SGHDN and CDR2 is FVKESK. V dropped 8 bases and J dropped 4 bases, with 23 bases sitting between them. Written as DNA, the CDR3 is TGTGCCAGCGGTGGAGGGGGGGCGCGTGAAAGCTATGGCTACACCTTC. Protein product: CASGGGGARESYGYTF.

The chain couples TRBV29-1 to TRBJ2-3; maybe TRBD1 (7 bases). Germline CDR1 reads SQVTM; CDR2 reads ANQGSEA. The CDR3 is 14 amino acids. Trimming took 6 bases from V and 6 from J, leaving 19 bases between them. The CDR3 DNA reads TGCAGCGTCGAGAGGAGGGGGCGCGGGGATACGCAGTATTTT. It encodes CSVERRGRGDTQYF.

V usage is TRBV7-9 and J usage is TRBJ2-5; TRBD2 aligns across 11 bases. CDR3 length: 16 amino acids. Germline-derived CDR1 and CDR2 are SEHNR and FQNEAQ (reference sequence). V was pared by 5 bases and J by 3 bases, with 8 bases of the junction left unmatched. The CDR3 here is CASSPSGLAVEETQYF. For the CDR3, the DNA is TGTGCCAGCAGCCCCTCGGGACTAGCGGTAGAAGAGACCCAGTACTTC.

In its sample, this clonotype was seen a few times. This sequence joins TRBV5-1 and TRBJ2-7; D may be TRBD2 (5 bases). This CDR3 has 16 residues. Germline V CDR1 and CDR2: SGHRS, YFSETQ. V was cut by 4 bases and J by 0 bases, with 17 bases left in between. The CDR3 DNA reads as TGCGCCAGCAGCAGCCGAGGAGGTGAGAACTCCTACGAGCAGTACTTC. This gives the protein CASSSRGGENSYEQYF.

Only a few counts were recorded for this clonotype. The chain uses TRBV20-1 and TRBJ2-1, with 11 nucleotides matching TRBD2. The junction had 8 bases not matched to a gene; V was cut back by 3 bases and J by 4 bases. The length of the CDR3 is 16 residues. CDR1 is DFQATT, CDR2 SNEGSKA, per germline (reference sequence). The CDR3 sequence is CSASLIAGGKYNEQFF. The CDR3 bases are TGCAGTGCTAGCCTTATAGCGGGAGGGAAGTACAATGAGCAGTTCTTC.

A remark on this clonotype: Mismatch with germline at one junction end may stem from a read error. The rearrangement uses TRBV18 and TRBJ2-2, with D perhaps given as TRBD1 or TRBD2 (5 bases each). The CDR3 is 15 amino acids. Per the germline V gene, CDR1 is KGHSH and CDR2 is LQKENI. The CDR3 is CASSPSQGNTGERFF. The CDR3, as DNA: TGTGCCAGCTCACCAAGCCAGGGAAACACCGGGGAGCGGTTTTTT.

The chain recombines TRBV5-1 with TRBJ2-7, with TRBD2 matching 11 bases. The germline gives CDR1 SGHRS, CDR2 YFSETQ. V shed 5 bases and J 5 bases; nucleotides not matched to a gene: 9. The CDR3 consists of 15 residues. In nucleotides, the CDR3 is TGCGCCAGCAGGGATAATAGCGGGAGGGTTCACGAGCAGTACTTC. Protein: CASRDNSGRVHEQYF.

The chain links TRBV10-3 to TRBJ2-5; the D gene is possibly TRBD1 (5 bases). The better agreement between TRBJ2-7 and the DNA end casts doubt on the J call. This CDR3 contains 15 residues. Germline CDR1 is ENHRY and CDR2 is SYGVKD. The CDR3 sequence: CAISESQQAPYEQYF. The CDR3 nucleotides read TGTGCCATCAGTGAGTCGCAACAGGCGCCCTACGAGCAGTACTTC.

The chain has TRBV2 and TRBJ1-2, with 8 positions matching TRBD1. Germline CDR1 and CDR2: SNHLY and FYNNEI. CDR3 size: 14 residues. The trim removed 11 bases at V and 8 bases at J, leaving 16 bases unmatched. CDR3 loop: CAGKRAAGGDGYTF. As DNA, the CDR3 is TGTGCCGGCAAGCGGGCAGCAGGGGGCGACGGCTACACCTTC.

The chain carries TRBV7-9 and TRBJ2-1, with 12 positions matching TRBD2. This CDR3 is built from 18 residues. Per germline, CDR1 SEHNR and CDR2 FQNEAQ (reference sequence). The V and J ends lost 5 bases and 7 bases, in that order; junction bases with no gene match: 15. The CDR3 sequence: CASSIRPLLAGGMNEQFF. The CDR3 region has the DNA TGTGCCAGCAGCATACGCCCTCTCCTAGCGGGAGGGATGAATGAGCAGTTCTTC.

To note about this clonotype: The junction and the germline gene differ at one end; a read error may be behind it. The rearrangement links TRBV12-3 or TRBV12-4 to TRBJ2-1, with a weak D call TRBD2 (5 bases). CDR3 length equals 13 residues. The CDR3 loop is CVSSLGLAMGQFF. The DNA for the CDR3 is TGTGTCAGCAGTTTAGGTCTAGCTATGGGGCAGTTCTTC.

J is TRBJ1-2 and V is TRBV29-1, with TRBD1 as a possible D gene (5 bases). CDR1 is SQVTM, CDR2 ANQGSEA, per germline. The CDR3 is 18 residues long. The V end lost 2 bases, the J end lost 3 bases, and 25 bases lay between the germline ends. CDR3 nucleotides: TGCAGCGTTGAAATTCTCCAGGGACCGCCCAAGGGTGACTATGGCTACACCTTC. This encodes CSVEILQGPPKGDYGYTF.